Below are 26 T cell receptor beta chains sequenced from a single sample in a study of blood T cell repertoires in COVID-19. Here immunoSEQ multiplex PCR was the method, and the copy in TCRdb shows in-frame clones only, minus some. The sample lists approximately 230,000 clones; 80% to 90% were seen once. Sequencing was performed on peripheral blood. These receptors were taken from a man aged 30 to 39 who had recovered from COVID-19.

This chain connects TRBV14 to TRBJ1-6, with D perhaps TRBD1 (6 bases). CDR1 and CDR2 (germline): SGHDN, FVKESK. The germline V and J ends were trimmed by 4 bases and 7 bases, with 11 bases remaining between them. This CDR3 comprises 14 residues. CDR3 in amino acids: CASSLTGHNSPLHF. Here the CDR3 DNA reads TGTGCCAGCAGCCTCACGGGACACAATTCACCCCTCCACTTT.

Here the CDR3 reads CASSPGLAVTDTQYF. Here the CDR3 DNA reads TGTGCCAGCAGCCCGGGACTAGCGGTCACAGATACGCAGTATTTT. This chain joins TRBV4-2 and TRBJ2-3, with 11 bases aligning to TRBD2. V lost 4 bases, J lost 2 bases, and 2 bases stayed unmatched. Germline CDR1 LGHNA, CDR2 YNFKEQ. CDR3 length: 15 residues.

V and J are TRBV11-2 and TRBJ2-7; 9 bases align to TRBD1. Per the germline V gene, CDR1 is SGHAT and CDR2 is FQNNGV. V lost 7 bases and J lost 6; bases outside the gene matches: 22. The CDR3 covers 18 residues. CDR3 amino acids: CASNFARHAGTGRVEQYF. The DNA of the CDR3 is TGTGCCAGCAACTTCGCCCGGCATGCCGGGACAGGGAGGGTCGAGCAGTACTTC.

V usage is TRBV18 and J usage is TRBJ1-5; D is perhaps TRBD1 (6 bases). Germline-derived CDR1 and CDR2 are KGHSH and LQKENI. CDR3 length equals 14 residues. V shed 6 bases and J shed 8 bases, with 17 bases lying between them. CDR3: CASSPLGAREPQHF. As DNA, the CDR3 is TGTGCCAGCTCCCCCCTGGGGGCCCGGGAGCCCCAGCATTTT. The full variable domain, rest sourced from reference TRBV18 and TRBJ1-5, is NAGVMQNPRHLVRRRGQEARLRCSPMKGHSHVYWYRQLPEEGLKFMVYLQKENIIDESGMPKERFSAEFPKEGPSILRIQQVVRGDSAAYFCASSPLGAREPQHFGDGTRLSIL.

The chain is built from TRBV9 and TRBJ1-2, with 10 bases aligning to TRBD1. This CDR3 is 13 amino acids long. The germline V gene has CDR1 SGDLS and CDR2 YYNGEE. J lost 5 bases, V lost 3 bases, and 1 base had no gene match. CDR3 in DNA: TGTGCCAGCAGCGGGACAGGGGGATATGGCTACACCTTC. Translation gives CASSGTGGYGYTF.

The chain has TRBV4-2 and TRBJ2-1; D call uncertain. Trimming took 1 base from V and 9 from J, leaving 10 bases between them. Germline values: CDR1 LGHNA, CDR2 YNFKEQ. The CDR3 has 13 amino acids. CDR3 coding DNA: TGTGCCAGCAGCCAAGCTACTTACGGTGAGCAGTTCTTC. It encodes CASSQATYGEQFF.

This CDR3 is CASRRGGVSYGYTF. The CDR3 coding sequence is TGTGCCAGCCGAAGGGGAGGGGTCAGCTATGGCTACACCTTC. The V gene is TRBV2, the J gene TRBJ1-2; tentatively, D is TRBD1 (5 bases). The CDR3 consists of 14 residues. In germline, CDR1 is SNHLY, CDR2 FYNNEI. V was trimmed by 8 bases and J by 4 bases, leaving 17 bases between them. Combining the CDR3 with reference TRBV2 and TRBJ1-2 gives the whole variable domain EPEVTQTPSHQVTQMGQEVILRCVPISNHLYFYWYRQILGQKVEFLVSFYNNEISEKSEIFDDQFSVERPDGSNFTLKIRSTKLEDSAMYFCASRRGGVSYGYTFGSGTRLTVV.

The rearrangement links TRBV19 to TRBJ2-7; 9 nucleotides line up with TRBD1. Germline CDR1 reads LNHDA; CDR2 reads SQIVND (reference sequence). J was trimmed by 6 bases and V by 5 bases; bases with no gene match: 8. This CDR3 has 14 amino acids. CDR3 amino acids: CASSAGQGSGEQYF. The CDR3 DNA reads TGTGCCAGTAGTGCCGGACAGGGGAGCGGCGAGCAGTACTTC.

To note about this clone: One end of the junction is discordant with germline, which a read error may explain. V gene TRBV6-2 or TRBV6-3 combines with J gene TRBJ1-2; D remains ambiguous. The CDR3 extends over 11 amino acids. CDR1 MNHEY and CDR2 SVGEGT come from the germline V gene. The CDR3 DNA sequence: TGTGCCAGCAGTTACAGCTATAGCTACACCTTC. This translates into CASSYSYSYTF.

The chain is built from TRBV19 and TRBJ2-3, with TRBD1 matching over 9 bases. V dropped 1 base and J dropped 1; count of bases not matched to a gene: 6. Germline CDR1 and CDR2: LNHDA and SQIVND (reference sequence). The CDR3 length is 17 residues. The CDR3 spells CASSIALGQGGTDTQYF. CDR3 coding DNA: TGTGCCAGTAGTATAGCCTTGGGACAGGGAGGCACAGATACGCAGTATTTT.

The table lists this clone with a few counts. The genes are TRBV11-2 and TRBJ1-1; maybe TRBD1 (5 bases). This CDR3 comprises 13 residues. Trimming removed 4 bases at V and 11 bases at J, with 17 bases between. The germline CDR1 and CDR2 sequences are SGHAT and FQNNGV. The CDR3 DNA sequence: TGTGCCAGCAGCTCGACCAATGACAGCGTCGCTTTCTTT. It encodes CASSSTNDSVAFF.

The chain couples TRBV18 to TRBJ1-1; 7 bases align to TRBD1. This CDR3 has 14 amino acids. Trimming took 6 bases from V and 6 from J; bases not matched to a gene: 10. Germline V lookup: CDR1 KGHSH, CDR2 LQKENI. The CDR3 sequence: CASSPTGYRAEAFF. CDR3 coding DNA: TGTGCCAGCTCTCCGACAGGGTATCGTGCTGAAGCTTTCTTT.

J is TRBJ2-3 and V is TRBV10-3; D is possibly TRBD2 (7 bases). The CDR3 spans 13 residues. CDR1 ENHRY and CDR2 SYGVKD come from the germline V gene. V lost 11 bases and J 6 bases, leaving 18 bases between the germline ends. In DNA, the CDR3 is TGTGCCTCCAGGGGAGCGGGGCAGGATACGCAGTATTTT. Its translation: CASRGAGQDTQYF.

The rearrangement uses TRBV5-4 and TRBJ2-1; 7 bases line up with TRBD2. CDR1 and CDR2 from the germline V gene are SGHNT and YYREEE (reference sequence). The CDR3 is 15 residues long. V was clipped by 3 bases and J by 8 bases; unmatched bases: 11. The CDR3 loop reads CASSSSSREGDEQFF. The CDR3 bases are TGTGCCAGCAGCTCAAGCTCCAGGGAGGGCGATGAGCAGTTCTTC.

The rearrangement links TRBV6-2 or TRBV6-3 to TRBJ2-3; D may be TRBD1 (6 bases). This CDR3 has 13 amino acids. Germline loops: CDR1 MNHEY, CDR2 SVGEGT. V was clipped by 6 bases and J by 4 bases, with 11 bases between them. The CDR3 spells CASSQQGPDTQYF. DNA for the CDR3: TGTGCCAGCAGCCAACAGGGTCCAGATACGCAGTATTTT.

The chain employs TRBV5-1 and TRBJ2-7, with 11 bases aligning to TRBD2. Germline loops: CDR1 SGHRS, CDR2 YFSETQ. The CDR3 is made up of 14 amino acids. V shed 7 bases and J 2 bases; nucleotides not matched to a gene: 5. In DNA, the CDR3 is TGCGCCAGCCGAGGACTAGCGGGTCCCTACGAGCAGTACTTC. This sequence encodes CASRGLAGPYEQYF.

The V call is TRBV7-2, the J call TRBJ1-2; D remains ambiguous. Trimming pared 4 bases from V and 5 bases from J, leaving 8 bases between. Germline assignment: CDR1 SGHTA and CDR2 FQGNSA. The CDR3 length is 12 residues. CDR3 protein: CASSSSGYGYTF. For the CDR3, the DNA is TGTGCCAGCAGCTCCTCGGGGTATGGCTACACCTTC.

The V and J genes are TRBV6-6 and TRBJ1-5, with 7 bases matching TRBD1. From germline, CDR1 is MNHNY and CDR2 SVGAGI (reference sequence). V trimming: 6 bases; J trimming: 5 bases; junction bases outside the gene matches: 4. The CDR3 runs to 13 residues. CDR3 sequence reads: CASSIGQDQPQHF. The CDR3 DNA reads as TGTGCCAGCAGCATAGGACAGGATCAGCCCCAGCATTTT.

This chain uses TRBV4-2 with TRBJ2-7; TRBD2 matches 14 bases. This CDR3 spans 22 amino acids. V shed 1 base, J shed 0 bases, and the junction held 17 bases outside the gene matches. Germline lookup yields CDR1 LGHNA and CDR2 YNFKEQ. CDR3 amino acids: CASSQGPWGTSGGADPSYEQYF. The CDR3 DNA sequence: TGTGCCAGCAGCCAAGGTCCGTGGGGGACTAGCGGGGGAGCGGACCCCTCCTACGAGCAGTACTTC.

The gene calls are TRBV14 and TRBJ1-1, with 9 bases fitting TRBD1. The germline CDR1 and CDR2 sequences are SGHDN and FVKESK. V was pared by 4 bases and J by 7 bases, with 13 bases of the junction left unmatched. The CDR3 contains 16 residues. The CDR3 nucleotides are TGTGCCAGCAGCCGATCGGGACAGGGATTTCTTGGTGAAGCTTTCTTT. It specifies CASSRSGQGFLGEAFF.

This clone was seen a handful of times. CDR3 bases: TGTGCCAGCAGTTACCAAGGGGCGAACACTGAAGCTTTCTTT. Residues: CASSYQGANTEAFF. This chain links TRBV6-6 with TRBJ1-1; maybe TRBD1 (5 bases). The CDR3 totals 14 residues. Germline loops: CDR1 MNHNY, CDR2 SVGAGI (reference sequence). Trimming stripped 2 bases from V and 1 base from J, with 8 bases between.

The V call is TRBV9, the J call TRBJ2-1; 8 positions match TRBD1. The trim removed 0 bases at V and 1 base at J, leaving 3 bases unmatched. Germline V lookup: CDR1 SGDLS, CDR2 YYNGEE. This CDR3 comprises 16 residues. The CDR3 DNA sequence: TGTGCCAGCAGCGTAGTGAGGACAGGGTCCTACAATGAGCAGTTCTTC. It translates to CASSVVRTGSYNEQFF.

V usage is TRBV12-3 or TRBV12-4 and J usage is TRBJ2-7; no definite D call. V dropped 3 bases and J dropped 2 bases, with 8 bases sitting between them. The CDR3 contains 13 residues. As DNA, the CDR3 is TGTGCCAGCAGTTTTGCACAGACCTACGAGCAGTACTTC. Protein: CASSFAQTYEQYF.

This clone was counted many times. The chain combines TRBV6-5 with TRBJ1-5; D might be TRBD1 (6 bases). CDR1 is MNHEY and CDR2 is SVGAGI in the germline V gene. The CDR3 runs 15 residues. The ends were cut back, 2 bases at V and 4 bases at J, with 12 bases in the middle. CDR3 DNA sequence: TGTGCCAGCAGTTACCGCTGGGGGCTAAATCAGCCCCAGCATTTT. Translating it yields CASSYRWGLNQPQHF.

The rearrangement joins TRBV4-2 to TRBJ1-2; maybe TRBD1 (5 bases). Germline CDR1 is LGHNA and CDR2 is YNFKEQ. V lost 3 bases to trimming and J lost 7 bases, with 15 bases between them. The CDR3 extends over 14 amino acids. CDR3 sequence reads: CASSQTPAGSGYTF. In DNA form, the CDR3 reads TGTGCCAGCAGCCAGACCCCGGCAGGGTCTGGCTACACCTTC.

The rearrangement joins TRBV5-4 to TRBJ2-5; D is ambiguous. V dropped 0 bases and J dropped 1 base, with 13 bases sitting between them. The CDR3 is 16 residues long. From germline, CDR1 is SGHNT and CDR2 YYREEE (reference sequence). The CDR3 DNA reads as TGTGCCAGCAGCTTGGTTCACGTTGTCAGCCAAGAGACCCAGTACTTC. Translating it yields CASSLVHVVSQETQYF.